The sequence of this TCR beta chain was determined in a study of cytomegalovirus exposure and HLA in healthy donors. Study-wide results and caveats: Published work reported that the classifier diagnosed cytomegalovirus status with high specificity and sensitivity. In vitro assays verified that a few CMV-associated chains recognized CMV antigens specifically. V- and J-gene trimming of TCR beta was linked (in a later analysis) to a missense DCLRE1C variant.

A multiplex PCR was run with 60 Vbeta primers and 13 Jbeta primers. The repertoire was sequenced with immunoSEQ multiplex PCR; TCRdb's copy has only in-frame clones and lacks some. This table has some 130,000 clones, around 70% appearing once. On this clone: The antigen is unknown.

CDR1 and CDR2 (germline): SGDLS, YYNGEE. The CDR3 is 16 amino acids. Trimming took 4 bases from V and 1 from J, leaving 16 bases between them. V and J are TRBV9 and TRBJ2-3, with D perhaps matching TRBD1 (5 bases). The sample comprised PBMCs. This receptor was identified in a man younger than 45 in good health and CMV-seropositive. CDR3 coding DNA: TGTGCCAGCAGCATAAGTAGGGGCCGGGGCACAGATACGCAGTATTTT. This encodes CASSISRGRGTDTQYF.